This T cell receptor (beta chain) was sequenced for a study of tumor-infiltrating lymphocytes in primary liver carcinoma. At the level of the study: Resecting the tumor surgically was how the patients' primary liver carcinoma was treated. The study obtained roughly 3.5 to 7.5 million productive TCRbeta reads per sample, similar across tissue types.

This clonotype was picked up many times. The germline CDR1 and CDR2 sequences are SGHDN and FVKESK. The junction had 6 bases not matched to a gene; V was cut back by 1 base and J by 6 bases. The length of the CDR3 is 17 residues. Total RNA (roughly 0.45 ug) served as template for TCR beta cDNA synthesis primed by a constant-region primer. Each TCR beta library was derived from three nested multiplex PCR rounds that employed slightly modified ARM-PCR. Primers for the first two PCR rounds were TRBV1-TRBV30 forward primers and a C-beta reverse primer (roughly 9 cycles per round). Using its own MiXCR run on the multiplex PCR reads, TCRdb lists one record per CDR3 protein. Among about 310,000 distinct CDR3 sequences listed, about 62% were seen once. Germline DNA was extracted alongside blood RNA, which was obtained from unsorted whole blood.

Source material: peripheral blood. The genes are TRBV14 and TRBJ2-2; 12 nucleotides align to TRBD2. The receptor's source is a middle-aged man with primary liver carcinoma and hepatitis B virus infection. CDR3 bases: TGTGCCAGCAGCCAAGGACTAGCGGGAGCGTTCGCCGGGGAGCTGTTTTTT. It yields the protein CASSQGLAGAFAGELFF.